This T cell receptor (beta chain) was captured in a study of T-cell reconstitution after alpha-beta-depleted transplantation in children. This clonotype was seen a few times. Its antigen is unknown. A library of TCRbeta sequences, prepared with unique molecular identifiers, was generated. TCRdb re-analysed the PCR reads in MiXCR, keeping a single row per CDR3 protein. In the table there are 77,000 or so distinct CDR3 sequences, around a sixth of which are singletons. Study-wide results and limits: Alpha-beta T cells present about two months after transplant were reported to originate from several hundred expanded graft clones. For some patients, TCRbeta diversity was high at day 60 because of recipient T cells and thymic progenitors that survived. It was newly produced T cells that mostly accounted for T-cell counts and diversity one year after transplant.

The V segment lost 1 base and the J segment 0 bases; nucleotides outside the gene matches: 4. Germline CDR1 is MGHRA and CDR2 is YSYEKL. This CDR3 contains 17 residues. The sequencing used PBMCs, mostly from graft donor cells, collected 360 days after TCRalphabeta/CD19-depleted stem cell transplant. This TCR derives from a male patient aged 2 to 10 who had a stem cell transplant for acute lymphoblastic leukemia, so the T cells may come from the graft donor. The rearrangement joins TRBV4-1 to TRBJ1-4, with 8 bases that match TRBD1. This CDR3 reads CASSQGQGWATNEKLFF. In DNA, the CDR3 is TGCGCCAGCAGCCAAGGACAGGGGTGGGCAACTAATGAAAAACTGTTTTTT.